Listed below are T cell receptor beta chains from one sample, sequenced in a study of blood T cell repertoires in COVID-19. TCRdb's table, derived via immunoSEQ multiplex PCR, lists solely in-frame clones and lacks some. The table records fewer than 300,000 clones, 80% to 85% of them present only once. The sequenced material came from PBMCs or T cells enriched from blood (not recorded which). These receptors were taken from a man aged 35 to 55 who had been exposed to COVID-19. CDR3s include the opening cysteine and the closing phenylalanine or tryptophan. A D gene is named only where the DNA matches it firmly. Expanded clones get a size class; other rows say once, few or many, or leave the size out.

>TRBV5-1|TRBJ2-7|TRBD1|-
CASSLSEGAGEQYF
TGCGCCAGCAGCTTGTCTGAGGGGGCAGGAGAGCAGTACTTC
>TRBV5-4|TRBJ2-1|-|-
CASSLVERAWEQFF
TGTGCCAGCAGCTTGGTCGAGAGAGCTTGGGAGCAGTTCTTC
>TRBV5-1|TRBJ1-4|TRBD1|-
CASSFWGQGINEKLFF
TGCGCCAGCAGCTTCTGGGGACAGGGCATTAATGAAAAACTGTTTTTT
>TRBV7-9|TRBJ2-7|-|-
CASSLAPDRQYEQYF
TGTGCCAGCAGCTTAGCGCCTGACAGGCAATACGAGCAGTACTTC
>TRBV6-5|TRBJ2-1|TRBD2|-
CATGAGGGYNEQFF
TGTGCCACTGGCGCCGGCGGGGGTTACAATGAGCAGTTCTTC
>TRBV3-1/TRBV3-2|TRBJ1-1|-|-
CASSPAIRGTEAFF
TGTGCCAGCAGCCCGGCGATTAGGGGCACTGAAGCTTTCTTT
>TRBV29-1|TRBJ2-2|TRBD2|-
CSAQGPLARGANTGELFF
TGCAGCGCCCAGGGCCCACTAGCGCGAGGAGCTAACACCGGGGAGCTGTTTTTT
>TRBV19|TRBJ2-7|TRBD1|once
CASSFTGTGHYEQYF
TGTGCCAGTAGTTTTACCGGGACAGGCCACTACGAGCAGTACTTC
>TRBV10-2|TRBJ1-5|TRBD1|-
CASSEAGTGGVEPQHF
TGCGCCAGCAGTGAAGCCGGGACAGGGGGGGTCGAGCCCCAGCATTTT
>TRBV5-1|TRBJ2-5|TRBD1|-
CASSPGTGQQETQYF
TGCGCCAGCAGCCCCGGGACAGGACAGCAAGAGACCCAGTACTTC
>TRBV5-1|TRBJ2-1|TRBD2|-
CASSQPGLAPNEQFF
TGCGCCAGCAGCCAGCCCGGACTAGCTCCCAATGAGCAGTTCTTC
>TRBV7-8|TRBJ1-5|-|-
CASSPPGLRNQPQHF
TGTGCCAGCAGCCCCCCAGGGTTACGGAATCAGCCCCAGCATTTT
>TRBV6-5|TRBJ1-3|TRBD1|-
CASAYRGSSNTIYF
TGTGCCAGCGCCTACAGGGGAAGCTCAAACACCATATATTTT
>TRBV28|TRBJ2-5|TRBD2|few
CASSGTSGTLQETQYF
TGTGCCAGCAGCGGGACTAGCGGGACCCTACAAGAGACCCAGTACTTC
>TRBV2|TRBJ1-5|-|-
CASSESVRVSPQHF
TGTGCCAGCAGTGAATCGGTCAGGGTCTCGCCCCAGCATTTT
>TRBV7-2|TRBJ2-3|-|few
CASSLGLADTQYF
TGTGCCAGCAGCTTGGGCTTGGCAGATACGCAGTATTTT
>TRBV10-1|TRBJ2-7|-|-
CASSEWGLSYEQYF
TGCGCCAGCAGTGAGTGGGGCTTATCCTACGAGCAGTACTTC
>TRBV5-1|TRBJ1-1|TRBD1|-
CASSLAQGAGAFF
TGCGCCAGCAGCTTGGCGCAGGGGGCCGGGGCTTTCTTT